Following are 8 T cell receptor beta chains from one sample sequenced in a study of OX40 agonist ivuxolimab in advanced cancers. Method: immunoSEQ multiplex PCR; TCRdb's copy keeps in-frame clones and lacks some. This repertoire shows tens of thousands of clones, 81% found once; its top ten account for more than 4%. The material was CD4+ or CD8+ T cells sorted from blood, obtained in a trial of the OX40 agonist ivuxolimab. These receptors were collected from an adult with an advanced solid tumor such as melanoma, head and neck, liver or kidney cancer.

The genes are TRBV4-2 and TRBJ2-3; D gene unclear. The CDR3 extends over 13 amino acids. Trimming took 2 bases from V and 5 from J, leaving 8 bases between them. Germline CDR1 LGHNA, CDR2 YNFKEQ. DNA of the CDR3: TGTGCCAGCAGCCAAATCGAACGAGATACGCAGTATTTT. Translation gives CASSQIERDTQYF.

J is TRBJ2-2 and V is TRBV7-6; D uncertain. The V end lost 1 base, the J end lost 7 bases, and 13 bases lay between the germline ends. This CDR3 has 15 amino acids. Germline V gives CDR1 SGHVS, CDR2 FNYEAQ. Here the CDR3 reads CASSLVSSVGGELFF. CDR3 DNA: TGTGCCAGCAGCTTAGTATCTTCCGTCGGCGGGGAGCTGTTTTTT.

The gene calls are TRBV2 and TRBJ1-2, with a tentative D call TRBD1 (6 bases). The CDR3 consists of 12 residues. Between the trimmed V and J ends, which lost 4 bases and 6 bases, there was a span of 9 bases. Per the germline V gene, CDR1 is SNHLY and CDR2 is FYNNEI. The CDR3 region has the DNA TGTGCCAGCAGTGCGGGGGCGGATGGCTACACCTTC. Translating it yields CASSAGADGYTF.

The chain uses TRBV19 and TRBJ1-3; TRBD1 aligns across 7 bases. CDR1 LNHDA and CDR2 SQIVND come from the germline V gene (reference sequence). After removal of 5 bases from V and 0 bases from J, the junction contained 4 bases not matched to a gene. The length of the CDR3 is 15 residues. The CDR3 loop reads CASSGTDLSGNTIYF. The CDR3 nucleotides are TGTGCCAGTAGTGGGACAGACCTCTCTGGAAACACCATATATTTT.

Turning to this clone: Its ends do not fully match the called genes, so a read error is possible. V and J are TRBV18 and TRBJ2-3; tentatively, D is TRBD1 or TRBD2 (5 bases each). CDR3 length: 14 amino acids. CDR1 and CDR2 (germline): KGHSH, LQKENI. The CDR3 sequence is CATSGTEGADTQYF. Written as DNA, the CDR3 is TGTGCCACCTCAGGGACCGAGGGAGCAGATACGCAGTATTTT.

A word on this clone: Different DNA sequences within this sample yield the same CDR3. This sequence joins TRBV9 and TRBJ1-3; no firm D call. Trimming pared 0 bases from V and 4 bases from J, leaving 5 bases between. The CDR3 contains 13 residues. Germline loops: CDR1 SGDLS, CDR2 YYNGEE. This CDR3 is CASSVGQGNTIYF. In DNA form, the CDR3 reads TGTGCCAGCAGCGTAGGGCAGGGAAACACCATATATTTT.

This chain uses TRBV11-1 with TRBJ2-2, with a weak D call TRBD2 (5 bases). V lost 7 bases and J lost 4, with 16 bases in between. The CDR3 extends over 15 amino acids. The germline V gene encodes CDR1 SGHAT and CDR2 FQDESV (reference sequence). CDR3 DNA sequence: TGTGCCAGCACCAGAAAGAGGGAACCCACCGGGGAGCTGTTTTTT. Amino acid sequence: CASTRKREPTGELFF.

The V gene is TRBV6-5, the J gene TRBJ2-1; TRBD1 agrees at 10 bases. This CDR3 is 15 amino acids long. After removal of 2 bases from V and 8 bases from J, the junction contained 6 bases not matched to a gene. CDR1 is MNHEY, CDR2 SVGAGI, per germline. CDR3 sequence: CASSYTLGQGDEQFF. The CDR3 DNA sequence: TGTGCCAGCAGTTACACCCTAGGACAGGGGGATGAGCAGTTCTTC.